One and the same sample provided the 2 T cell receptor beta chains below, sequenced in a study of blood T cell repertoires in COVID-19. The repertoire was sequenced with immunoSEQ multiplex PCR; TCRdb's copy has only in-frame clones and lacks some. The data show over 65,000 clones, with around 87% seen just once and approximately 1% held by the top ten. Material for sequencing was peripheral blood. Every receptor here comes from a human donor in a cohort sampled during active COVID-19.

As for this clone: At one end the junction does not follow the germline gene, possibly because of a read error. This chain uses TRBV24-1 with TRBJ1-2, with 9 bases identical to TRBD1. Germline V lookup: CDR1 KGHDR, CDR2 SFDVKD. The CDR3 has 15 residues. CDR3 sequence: CATSGLGQGNYGYTF. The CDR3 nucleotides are TGTGCCACCAGTGGTTTGGGACAGGGCAACTATGGCTACACCTTC.

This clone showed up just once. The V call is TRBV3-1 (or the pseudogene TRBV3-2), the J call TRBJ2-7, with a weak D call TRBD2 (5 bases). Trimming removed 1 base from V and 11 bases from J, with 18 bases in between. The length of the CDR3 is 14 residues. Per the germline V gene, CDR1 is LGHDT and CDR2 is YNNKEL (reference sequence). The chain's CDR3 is CASSQGQYAGSEYF. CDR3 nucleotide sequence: TGTGCCAGCAGCCAAGGCCAGTATGCGGGTTCGGAGTACTTC.